The clone carrying this T cell receptor (beta chain) is a singleton in its sample. Original processing methods: Amplified reference gene primers provided the basis for estimating nucleated cell counts. Only in-frame clones appear in the TCRdb table, and some are missing; sequencing was by immunoSEQ multiplex PCR. The D gene and trimming were derived from the DNA, and the V and J assignments and clone size from that table. This sample has 40,000 to 50,000 clones; approximately 90% occur once, and the top ten carry 5% to 5.5%. The sample is drawn from a study of blood T cell repertoires in COVID-19. Across the whole study: From the United States, Italy and Spain came samples of acute and convalescent COVID-19. Sample material is recorded as cDNA or gDNA derived from T cells, B-cell-depleted T cells, or PBMCs.

Trimming shortened V by 0 bases and J by 6 bases, and 13 bases separated the two germline ends. This CDR3 region has 15 residues. Germline assignment: CDR1 SGHRS and CDR2 YFSETQ. This TCR was recovered from a man in his 70s with acute or convalescent COVID-19. Sequencing was performed on peripheral blood. The chain combines TRBV5-1 with TRBJ1-5; D might be TRBD1 (6 bases). CDR3 nucleotides: TGCGCCAGCAGCTTGGATTCAGGGGCTGGTCAGCCCCAGCATTTT. Its translation is CASSLDSGAGQPQHF.